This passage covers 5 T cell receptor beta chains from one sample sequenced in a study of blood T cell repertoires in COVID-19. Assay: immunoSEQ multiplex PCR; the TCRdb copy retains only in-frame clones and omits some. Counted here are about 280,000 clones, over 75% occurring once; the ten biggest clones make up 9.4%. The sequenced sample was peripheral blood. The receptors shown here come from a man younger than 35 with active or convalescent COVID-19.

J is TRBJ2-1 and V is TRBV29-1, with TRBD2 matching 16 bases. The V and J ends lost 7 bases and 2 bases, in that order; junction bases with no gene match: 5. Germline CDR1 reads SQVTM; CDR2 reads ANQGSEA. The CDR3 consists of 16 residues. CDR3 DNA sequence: TGCAGCGGTGATGGGACTAGCGGGGGGGCCTACAATGAGCAGTTCTTC. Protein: CSGDGTSGGAYNEQFF.

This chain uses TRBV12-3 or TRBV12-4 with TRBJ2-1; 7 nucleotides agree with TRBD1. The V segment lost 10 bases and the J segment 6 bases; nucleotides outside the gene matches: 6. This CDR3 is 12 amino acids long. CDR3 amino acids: CATGDRRNEQFF. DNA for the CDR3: TGTGCCACCGGGGACAGACGCAATGAGCAGTTCTTC.

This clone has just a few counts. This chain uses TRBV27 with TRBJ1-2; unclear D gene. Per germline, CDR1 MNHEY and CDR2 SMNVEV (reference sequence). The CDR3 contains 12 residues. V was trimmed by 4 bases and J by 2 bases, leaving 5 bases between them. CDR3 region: CASSSVNYGYTF. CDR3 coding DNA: TGTGCCAGCAGTTCCGTGAACTATGGCTACACCTTC.

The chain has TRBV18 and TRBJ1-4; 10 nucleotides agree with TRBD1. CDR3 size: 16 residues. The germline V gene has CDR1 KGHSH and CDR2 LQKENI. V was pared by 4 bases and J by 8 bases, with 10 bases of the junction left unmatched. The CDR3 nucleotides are TGTGCCAGCTCACTTCGACAGGGGGCCGCTCAGGAAAAACTGTTTTTT. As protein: CASSLRQGAAQEKLFF. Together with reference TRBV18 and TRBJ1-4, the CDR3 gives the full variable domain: NAGVMQNPRHLVRRRGQEARLRCSPMKGHSHVYWYRQLPEEGLKFMVYLQKENIIDESGMPKERFSAEFPKEGPSILRIQQVVRGDSAAYFCASSLRQGAAQEKLFFGSGTQLSVL.

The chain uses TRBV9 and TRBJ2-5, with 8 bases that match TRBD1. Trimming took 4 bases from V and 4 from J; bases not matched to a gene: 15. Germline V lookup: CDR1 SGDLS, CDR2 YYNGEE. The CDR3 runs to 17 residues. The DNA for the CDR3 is TGTGCCAGCAGCTACTCCGCGGACAGGGTGGGGGCAGAGACCCAGTACTTC. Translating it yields CASSYSADRVGAETQYF. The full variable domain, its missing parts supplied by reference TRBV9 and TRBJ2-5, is DSGVTQTPKHLITATGQRVTLRCSPRSGDLSVYWYQQSLDQGLQFLIQYYNGEERAKGNILERFSAQQFPDLHSELNLSSLELGDSALYFCASSYSADRVGAETQYFGPGTRLLVL.